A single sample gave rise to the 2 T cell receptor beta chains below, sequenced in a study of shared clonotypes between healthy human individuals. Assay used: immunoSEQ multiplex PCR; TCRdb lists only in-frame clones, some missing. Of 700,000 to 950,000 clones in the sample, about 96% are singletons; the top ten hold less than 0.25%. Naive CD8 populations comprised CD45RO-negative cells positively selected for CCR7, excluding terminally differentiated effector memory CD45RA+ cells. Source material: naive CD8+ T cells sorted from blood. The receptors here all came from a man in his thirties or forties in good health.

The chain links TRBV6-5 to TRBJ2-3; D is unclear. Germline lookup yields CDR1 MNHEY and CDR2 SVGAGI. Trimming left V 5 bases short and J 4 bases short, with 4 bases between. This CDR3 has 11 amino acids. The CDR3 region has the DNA TGTGCCAGCAGTCGGGCAGATACGCAGTATTTT. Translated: CASSRADTQYF.

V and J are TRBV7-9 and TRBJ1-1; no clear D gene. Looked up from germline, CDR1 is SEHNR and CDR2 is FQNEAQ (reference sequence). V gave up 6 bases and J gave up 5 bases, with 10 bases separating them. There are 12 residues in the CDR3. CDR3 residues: CASRSIVTEAFF. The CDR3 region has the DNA TGTGCCAGCAGGTCTATAGTGACTGAAGCTTTCTTT. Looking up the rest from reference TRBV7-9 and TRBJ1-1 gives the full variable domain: DTGVSQNPRHKITKRGQNVTFRCDPISEHNRLYWYRQTLGQGPEFLTYFQNEAQLEKSRLLSDRFSAERPKGSFSTLEIQRTEQGDSAMYLCASRSIVTEAFFGQGTRLTVV.